There are many counts of the clone carrying this T cell receptor (beta chain). Its specificity is unknown. These data are taken from a study of early T cells in non-severe SARS-CoV-2 infection. The overall study: Unsorted whole-blood RNA was sequenced in bulk, leaving chains unpaired.

Trimming shortened V by 5 bases and J by 2 bases, and 13 bases separated the two germline ends. The germline CDR1 and CDR2 sequences are MNHEY and SMNVEV (reference sequence). The CDR3 covers 14 residues. Study-wide results and limits: Using VDJdb, the matching emphasized anti-spike CD8 responses while missing private and CD4 specificities.

Tagging with unique molecular identifiers was applied to individual cDNA molecules. TCRdb itself ran the 5' RACE reads through MiXCR, one entry per CDR3 protein. The table lists tens of thousands of distinct CDR3 sequences, around 12% of them singletons. This chain links TRBV27 with TRBJ2-7, with D possibly being TRBD1 or TRBD2 (6 bases each). This sequence was found in an adult who was a healthcare worker with PCR-confirmed SARS-CoV-2 infection or an uninfected control (not recorded which). Here the sequenced sample was whole blood, taken at baseline. DNA for the CDR3: TGTGCCAGCAGTAATAGGGGGGCTCCCTACGAGCAGTACTTC. Translating it yields CASSNRGAPYEQYF.